These 29 T cell receptor beta chains originate from one sample sequenced in a study of T cells in Graves' hyperthyroidism and ophthalmopathy. Researchers amplified the TCR beta CDR3 regions from RNA transcripts. Carried out on the TCR CDR3, a first-round RT-PCR used the HTBI primer set. MiXCR, applied by TCRdb to the multiplex PCR reads, yields one record per CDR3 protein. The top ten hold roughly 39% of the sample, which has fewer than 350,000 distinct CDR3 sequences, roughly a fifth seen once. The sequenced material came from blood. Receptors originate from a man aged 50-60 years with Graves' ophthalmopathy.

The table lists this clonotype with many counts. The chain employs TRBV12-3 or TRBV12-4 and TRBJ2-1; D call uncertain. The CDR3 is made up of 14 amino acids. The V end lost 7 bases, the J end lost 0 bases, and 10 bases lay between the germline ends. The DNA for the CDR3 is TGTGCCAGCAAGGCGGAAAGCTCCTACAATGAGCAGTTCTTC. This gives the protein CASKAESSYNEQFF.

J is TRBJ2-1 and V is TRBV19, with 12 bases fitting TRBD2. This CDR3 has 18 amino acids. V lost 2 bases to trimming and J lost 2 bases; unmatched junction nucleotides: 7. CDR1 and CDR2 from the germline V gene are LNHDA and SQIVND (reference sequence). The CDR3 loop reads CASSISRLAGDTYNEQFF. The CDR3 DNA reads as TGTGCCAGTAGTATATCCCGACTAGCGGGAGATACCTACAATGAGCAGTTCTTC.

Many counts were recorded for this clonotype. The CDR3 loop reads CASPTSGSIHEQFF. The CDR3, as DNA: TGTGCCAGCCCGACTAGCGGGAGTATCCATGAGCAGTTCTTC. This sequence joins TRBV7-2 and TRBJ2-1; 12 nucleotides align to TRBD2. Germline assignment: CDR1 SGHTA and CDR2 FQGNSA. The V segment lost 8 bases and the J segment 8 bases; nucleotides outside the gene matches: 7. The CDR3 totals 14 residues.

This clonotype was picked up many times. The V call is TRBV7-2, the J call TRBJ2-1, with 14 bases matching TRBD2. The CDR3 contains 19 residues. CDR1 and CDR2 from the germline V gene are SGHTA and FQGNSA. With V trimmed by 5 bases and J by 1 base, 10 bases remained unmatched. CDR3: CASSPRTSGRFVSYNEQFF. DNA of the CDR3: TGTGCCAGCAGCCCTAGGACTAGCGGGAGGTTTGTGTCCTACAATGAGCAGTTCTTC.

This clonotype was counted at least ten times. The rearrangement links TRBV7-2 to TRBJ2-3; 9 positions match TRBD2. V trimming: 0 bases; J trimming: 1 base; junction bases outside the gene matches: 2. Germline lookup yields CDR1 SGHTA and CDR2 FQGNSA. The CDR3 spans 16 residues. The CDR3 is CASSLAASGGTDTQYF. The CDR3 DNA follows: TGTGCCAGCAGCTTAGCGGCTAGCGGGGGCACAGATACGCAGTATTTT. The whole variable domain, remainder taken from reference TRBV7-2 and TRBJ2-3, is GAGVSQSPSNKVTEKGKDVELRCDPISGHTALYWYRQSLGQGLEFLIYFQGNSAPDKSGLPSDRFSAERTGGSVSTLTIQRTQQEDSAVYLCASSLAASGGTDTQYFGPGTRLTVL.

This clonotype showed up just a few times. V usage is TRBV5-1 and J usage is TRBJ1-2, with D perhaps matching TRBD1 (5 bases). The V end was cut by 4 bases, the J end by 4 bases, with 14 bases between. Germline-derived CDR1 and CDR2 are SGHRS and YFSETQ. This CDR3 has 14 amino acids. The CDR3 reads CASSTGSDSYGYTF. In DNA form, the CDR3 reads TGCGCCAGCAGCACGGGGAGCGACAGCTATGGCTACACCTTC.

The rearrangement uses TRBV28 and TRBJ2-5, with D perhaps given as TRBD1 or TRBD2 (6 bases each). From germline, CDR1 is MDHEN and CDR2 SYDVKM. Trimming removed 6 bases from V and 4 bases from J, with 18 bases in between. This CDR3 region has 15 residues. The CDR3 loop is CASRPGGQGGETQYF. Written as DNA, the CDR3 is TGTGCCAGCAGACCCGGGGGACAAGGAGGAGAGACCCAGTACTTC.

This clonotype was seen at least ten times. V is TRBV2 and J is TRBJ2-4; 9 nucleotides line up with TRBD1. Germline values: CDR1 SNHLY, CDR2 FYNNEI. The CDR3 sequence is 14 residues long. V was pared by 5 bases and J by 6 bases, with 5 bases of the junction left unmatched. The CDR3 spells CASSYDRGVNIQYF. CDR3 coding DNA: TGTGCCAGCAGTTATGACAGGGGGGTAAACATTCAGTACTTC.

There are many counts of this clonotype. The chain joins TRBV3-1 to TRBJ2-5; D not resolved. The CDR3 length is 13 residues. V was cut by 0 bases and J by 9 bases, with 11 bases left in between. CDR1 is LGHDT, CDR2 YNNKEL, per germline (reference sequence). The CDR3 loop is CASSQEGSQAQYF. CDR3 nucleotides: TGTGCCAGCAGCCAAGAGGGCAGCCAGGCCCAGTACTTC.

Regarding this clonotype: Just one base apart from a much larger clone, this may be a read error. CDR3 coding DNA: TGTGCCAGCAGAACCGGGACAGGCGGCTATGGCTGCACCTTC. This codes for CASRTGTGGYGCTF. The rearrangement joins TRBV6-1 to TRBJ1-2; TRBD1 matches 8 bases. The CDR3 runs to 14 residues. CDR1 and CDR2 (germline): MNHNS, SASEGT.

The gene calls are TRBV12-3 or TRBV12-4 and TRBJ1-5; D gene ambiguous. Trimming took 2 bases from V and 7 from J, leaving 18 bases between them. This CDR3 is built from 16 residues. The CDR3 here is CASSLTTDAMNQPQHF. As DNA, the CDR3 is TGTGCCAGCAGTTTAACCACCGACGCCATGAACCAGCCCCAGCATTTT.

This clonotype showed up many times. The CDR3 DNA follows: TGTGCCAGCAGTTTACGCGGGTACTACAATGAGCAGTTCTTC. It yields the protein CASSLRGYYNEQFF. The chain combines TRBV28 with TRBJ2-1, with a weak D call TRBD2 (5 bases). The germline V gene has CDR1 MDHEN and CDR2 SYDVKM. The CDR3 runs 14 residues. V lost 2 bases and J lost 3, with 8 bases in between.

In its sample, this clonotype was seen many times. This sequence joins TRBV24-1 and TRBJ2-5; tentative D call: TRBD1 (6 bases). CDR1 and CDR2 from the germline V gene are KGHDR and SFDVKD. There are 16 residues in the CDR3. The ends were cut back, 0 bases at V and 3 bases at J, with 13 bases in the middle. CDR3 region: CATSDLRQGLEETQYF. The CDR3 DNA is TGTGCCACCAGTGATTTGCGTCAGGGGCTTGAAGAGACCCAGTACTTC.

There are many counts of this clonotype. The CDR3 here is CASSLRTENYEQYF. The CDR3 nucleotides read TGTGCCAGCAGCCTTCGGACAGAGAACTACGAGCAGTACTTC. V and J are TRBV3-1 and TRBJ2-7, with a possible D match to TRBD1 (6 bases). The V and J ends lost 4 bases and 3 bases respectively, with 13 bases between them. This CDR3 is built from 14 residues. Germline CDR1 is LGHDT and CDR2 is YNNKEL (reference sequence).

J is TRBJ2-1 and V is TRBV6-1; D perhaps matches TRBD1 (5 bases). This CDR3 is 15 amino acids long. V lost 6 bases and J lost 6, with 18 bases in between. Germline V gene sequence: CDR1 MNHNS, CDR2 SASEGT. CDR3 in amino acids: CASSLEATTGNEQFF. The CDR3, as DNA: TGTGCCAGCAGCCTTGAAGCGACAACAGGCAATGAGCAGTTCTTC.

This clonotype has more than one count but fewer than ten. The chain joins TRBV7-3 to TRBJ2-2, with D tentatively TRBD2 (6 bases). V was cut by 5 bases and J by 3 bases, with 16 bases left in between. The CDR3 is made up of 16 amino acids. Germline V gene lookup returns CDR1 SGHTA and CDR2 FQGTGA. CDR3 amino acids: CASSATTGAHTGELFF. For the CDR3, the DNA is TGTGCCAGCAGCGCAACCACGGGAGCCCACACCGGGGAGCTGTTTTTT.

V is TRBV7-9 and J is TRBJ2-3; TRBD2 agrees at 9 bases. J lost 1 base, V lost 5 bases, and 16 bases had no gene match. This CDR3 spans 19 amino acids. Germline V gene data show CDR1 as SEHNR and CDR2 as FQNEAQ (reference sequence). DNA for the CDR3: TGTGCCAGCAGCGACCCCCGACGTGGCGGGAGGGCCGGCACAGATACGCAGTATTTT. As protein: CASSDPRRGGRAGTDTQYF. The variable domain in full, completed from reference TRBV7-9 and TRBJ2-3, reads DTGVSQNPRHKITKRGQNVTFRCDPISEHNRLYWYRQTLGQGPEFLTYFQNEAQLEKSRLLSDRFSAERPKGSFSTLEIQRTEQGDSAMYLCASSDPRRGGRAGTDTQYFGPGTRLTVL.

This clonotype was counted at least ten times. The V gene is TRBV6-1, the J gene TRBJ1-1; D unclear. The CDR3 length is 14 residues. The V end lost 2 bases, the J end lost 1 base, and 8 bases lay between the germline ends. The V gene's germline CDR1 is MNHNS and CDR2 SASEGT. CDR3 region: CASSESPANTEAFF. CDR3 DNA: TGTGCCAGCAGTGAATCACCGGCGAACACTGAAGCTTTCTTT.

This clonotype was detected only a few times. The CDR3 nucleotides are TGCGCCAGCAGCGAGGAGGGAAGGGTTGAAAAACTGTTTTTT. Its protein product is CASSEEGRVEKLFF. This chain links TRBV5-1 with TRBJ1-4; D remains unclear. CDR1 is SGHRS, CDR2 YFSETQ, per germline. The CDR3 contains 14 residues. V was pared by 4 bases and J by 7 bases, with 14 bases between.

The genes are TRBV3-1 and TRBJ2-7; perhaps TRBD1 as D (6 bases). Germline lookup yields CDR1 LGHDT and CDR2 YNNKEL (reference sequence). Trimming shortened V by 4 bases and J by 2 bases, and 15 bases separated the two germline ends. This CDR3 region has 15 residues. CDR3 residues: CASSRAPQGPYEQYF. The CDR3 DNA sequence: TGTGCCAGCAGCCGAGCCCCCCAGGGGCCCTACGAGCAGTACTTC.

The J gene is TRBJ1-2, the V gene TRBV30; D unclear. This CDR3 has 11 amino acids. V was cut by 6 bases and J by 8 bases, with 13 bases left in between. Germline V lookup: CDR1 GTSNPN, CDR2 SVGIG (reference sequence). The chain's CDR3 is CACRWGEGYTF. Here the CDR3 DNA reads TGTGCCTGCCGGTGGGGTGAGGGCTACACCTTC.

This clonotype came up many times. A junction end diverges from the germline sequence, so it may reflect a read error. The rearrangement links TRBV5-1 to TRBJ2-7, with D perhaps matching TRBD1 or TRBD2 (6 bases each). There are 14 residues in the CDR3. The germline V gene has CDR1 SGHRS and CDR2 YFSETQ. CDR3 in amino acids: CASKGGGSSYEQYF. DNA of the CDR3: TGTGCCAGCAAGGGGGGAGGCAGCTCCTACGAGCAGTACTTC.

In this sample, this clonotype turned up many times. This chain connects TRBV18 to TRBJ2-5; possibly TRBD2 for D (5 bases). V was pared by 0 bases and J by 0 bases, with 8 bases between. The CDR3 length is 15 residues. The germline V gene encodes CDR1 KGHSH and CDR2 LQKENI. The CDR3 DNA is TGTGCCAGCTCACCACCTCGAGGGTACCAAGAGACCCAGTACTTC. Translating it yields CASSPPRGYQETQYF.

This clonotype was seen only once. The rearrangement joins TRBV7-8 to TRBJ2-1, with 10 positions matching TRBD2. J lost 6 bases, V lost 1 base, and 9 bases had no gene match. Per germline, CDR1 SGHVS and CDR2 FQNEAQ. This CDR3 spans 17 amino acids. The CDR3, as DNA: TGTGCCAGCAGCTTAGTAGCTAGCGGGAGAAATGGCAATGAGCAGTTCTTC. Amino acid sequence: CASSLVASGRNGNEQFF.

This clonotype has at least ten counts. The J gene is TRBJ2-3, the V gene TRBV30, with 7 bases lining up with TRBD2. The CDR3 covers 14 residues. The J segment lost 6 bases and the V segment lost 0 bases, leaving 6 bases of the junction unmatched. The V gene's germline CDR1 is GTSNPN and CDR2 SVGIG (reference sequence). CDR3 residues: CAWSVGGSGDTQYF. CDR3 sequence (DNA): TGTGCCTGGAGTGTCGGCGGGAGCGGGGATACGCAGTATTTT.

This clonotype was recorded a few times. The CDR3 region is CASSPTGGRGQPQHF. The CDR3 region has the DNA TGTGCCAGCAGCCCAACAGGGGGACGGGGTCAGCCCCAGCATTTT. This rearrangement joins TRBV7-9 to TRBJ1-5; TRBD1 aligns across 8 bases. This CDR3 has 15 residues. V was pared by 5 bases and J by 6 bases, with 9 bases of the junction left unmatched. CDR1 and CDR2 from the germline V gene are SEHNR and FQNEAQ (reference sequence).

CDR3 region: CASSELAGGRGETQYF. The CDR3 DNA follows: TGTGCCAGCAGTGAACTAGCGGGAGGGCGCGGGGAGACCCAGTACTTC. This chain uses TRBV2 with TRBJ2-5; the match to TRBD2 covers 12 bases. The trim removed 2 bases at V and 5 bases at J, leaving 6 bases unmatched. This CDR3 comprises 16 residues. Per germline, CDR1 SNHLY and CDR2 FYNNEI.

Ten or more counts support this clonotype. The chain carries TRBV28 and TRBJ1-5, with 8 bases that match TRBD1. After removal of 6 bases from V and 0 bases from J, the junction contained 16 bases not matched to a gene. The germline CDR1 and CDR2 sequences are MDHEN and SYDVKM. The CDR3 is made up of 19 amino acids. CDR3 sequence (DNA): TGTGCCAGCAGGTTAGGGAGAGGACAGGGAGGCTATAGCAATCAGCCCCAGCATTTT. Encoded protein: CASRLGRGQGGYSNQPQHF.

This clonotype was counted many times. The genes are TRBV5-6 and TRBJ2-3; D not resolved. V was pared by 1 base and J by 2 bases, with 11 bases between. This CDR3 contains 15 residues. Germline V gene lookup returns CDR1 SGHDT and CDR2 YYEEEE. CDR3: CASSLSLVPTDTQYF. The CDR3 DNA reads as TGTGCCAGCAGCTTGTCGCTAGTACCCACAGATACGCAGTATTTT.